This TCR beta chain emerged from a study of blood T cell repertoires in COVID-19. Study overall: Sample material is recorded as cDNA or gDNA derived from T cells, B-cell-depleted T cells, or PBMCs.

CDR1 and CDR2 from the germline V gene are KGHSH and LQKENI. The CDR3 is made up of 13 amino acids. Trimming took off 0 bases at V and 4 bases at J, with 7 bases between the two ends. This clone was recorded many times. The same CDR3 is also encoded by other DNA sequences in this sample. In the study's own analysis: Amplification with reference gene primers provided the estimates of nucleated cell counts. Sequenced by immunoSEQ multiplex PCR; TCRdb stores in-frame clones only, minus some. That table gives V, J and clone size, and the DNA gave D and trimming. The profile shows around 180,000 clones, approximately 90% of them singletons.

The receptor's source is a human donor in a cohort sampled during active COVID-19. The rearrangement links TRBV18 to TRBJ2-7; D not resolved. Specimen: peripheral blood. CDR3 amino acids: CASSPPSSYEQYF. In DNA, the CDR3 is TGTGCCAGCTCACCACCCTCCTCTTACGAGCAGTACTTC. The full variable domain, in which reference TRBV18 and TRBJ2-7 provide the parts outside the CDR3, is NAGVMQNPRHLVRRRGQEARLRCSPMKGHSHVYWYRQLPEEGLKFMVYLQKENIIDESGMPKERFSAEFPKEGPSILRIQQVVRGDSAAYFCASSPPSSYEQYFGPGTRLTVT.